This note documents a single T cell receptor beta chain sequence. What it binds is not known. Sequencing libraries made from TCR beta cDNA carried unique molecular identifiers. Via MiXCR, TCRdb re-called the PCR reads, giving one row per CDR3 protein. The table has about 770,000 distinct CDR3 sequences, approximately 44% seen once. CDR1 SGHTA and CDR2 FQGNSA come from the germline V gene. CDR3 length: 15 amino acids. V was pared by 2 bases and J by 5 bases, with 16 bases between. The sample belongs to a study of post-analysis software for immune sequencing data. Study findings and constraints: When patients were compared with controls, 4 or 5 TRBV segments were more frequent, TRBV5-6, TRBV5-1 and TRBV20-1 among them. Patients with multiple sclerosis recorded significantly lower normalized Chao1 diversity than controls, the study found.

This sequence joins TRBV7-2 and TRBJ2-7; tentatively, D is TRBD2 (6 bases). The specimen was blood. The sequence was collected from a girl between 10 and 17 years old with multiple sclerosis. The CDR3 reads CASSLRGTVQDEQYF. Written as DNA, the CDR3 is TGTGCCAGCAGCTTACGGGGGACGGTGCAAGACGAGCAGTACTTC.